These T cell receptor beta chains were read from a single sample in a study of cytomegalovirus exposure and HLA in healthy donors. Libraries were prepared by immunoSEQ multiplex PCR; TCRdb keeps only in-frame clonotypes and omits some of them. The sample consists of about 120,000 clones, 65% to 80% of them appearing once. Sequencing was performed on PBMCs. Every receptor here comes from a man between 18 and 35 years old in good health and CMV-seropositive. The CDR3 runs from the conserved cysteine through the conserved F or W. A D gene is named only where the DNA matches it firmly. Not all rows give a size; the values are once, few, many and, for expanded clones, a class.

TRBJ2-5,TRBV19,-,-,CASQETVVVETQYF,TGTGCCAGTCAGGAGACAGTGGTTGTTGAGACCCAGTACTTC
TRBJ1-3,TRBV7-9,TRBD1,-,CASSPVRTGHSGNTIYF,TGTGCCAGCAGCCCCGTGAGGACAGGACACTCTGGAAACACCATATATTTT
TRBJ2-7,TRBV19,TRBD1,few,CASSMTGGTYEQYF,TGTGCCAGTAGTATGACAGGGGGGACCTACGAGCAGTACTTC
TRBJ1-3,TRBV6-6,TRBD1,few,CASSGGQGAWGNTIYF,TGTGCCAGCAGCGGTGGACAGGGGGCCTGGGGAAACACCATATATTTT
TRBJ2-5,TRBV9,-,-,CASSVGGGLPEETQYF,TGTGCCAGCAGCGTAGGGGGAGGCCTCCCAGAGGAGACCCAGTACTTC
TRBJ2-7,TRBV19,TRBD1,-,CASSIALSLQGAKTYEQYF,TGTGCCAGTAGTATAGCCCTCTCACTACAGGGGGCGAAGACCTACGAGCAGTACTTC
TRBJ1-1,TRBV6-5,-,-,CASRRQGKTEAFF,TGTGCCAGCAGAAGGCAGGGGAAGACTGAAGCTTTCTTT
TRBJ2-5,TRBV6-1,-,-,CASSVVRSQETQYF,TGTGCCAGCAGTGTCGTCAGGTCCCAAGAGACCCAGTACTTC
TRBJ2-2,TRBV2,-,-,CASPTGTGELFF,TGTGCCAGCCCAACAGGGACCGGGGAGCTGTTTTTT
TRBJ2-7,TRBV2,TRBD2,-,CASGREGTYEQYF,TGTGCCAGCGGGAGGGAGGGGACCTACGAGCAGTACTTC
TRBJ2-1,TRBV7-9,TRBD1,-,CASTGTGGSNEQFF,TGTGCCAGCACCGGGACAGGGGGCTCCAATGAGCAGTTCTTC
TRBJ1-4,TRBV6-1,-,-,CASSRQPSNEKLFF,TGTGCCAGCAGTCGACAGCCTTCTAATGAAAAACTGTTTTTT
TRBJ2-7,TRBV5-4,TRBD2,-,CASSLEGLAGYYEQYF,TGTGCCAGCAGCTTGGAAGGACTAGCGGGGTACTACGAGCAGTACTTC
TRBJ1-1,TRBV21-1,-,-,CASSPPGRTEAFF,TGTGCCAGCAGCCCTCCAGGGAGGACTGAAGCTTTCTTT
TRBJ2-7,TRBV4-1,TRBD2,-,CASSQSQAGAYEQYF,TGCGCCAGCAGCCAATCTCAAGCGGGGGCATACGAGCAGTACTTC
TRBJ2-1,TRBV11-1,TRBD2,-,CASRLAGGGNEQFF,TGTGCCAGCAGGTTAGCGGGAGGGGGGAATGAGCAGTTCTTC
TRBJ2-3,TRBV5-5,TRBD2,few,CASSLDLSGWVDTQYF,TGTGCCAGCAGCTTGGATCTTAGCGGGTGGGTAGATACGCAGTATTTT
TRBJ1-5,TRBV19,TRBD1,-,CASSFGTGVNQPQHF,TGTGCCAGTAGTTTCGGGACAGGGGTAAATCAGCCCCAGCATTTT
TRBJ2-1,TRBV5-6,TRBD2,-,CASSFSGRALYEQFF,TGTGCCAGCAGCTTTAGCGGGAGGGCCTTATATGAGCAGTTCTTC
TRBJ2-4,TRBV11-3,TRBD2,-,CASSASTSGRYKNIQYF,TGTGCCAGCAGCGCTTCAACTAGCGGGAGATACAAAAACATTCAGTACTTC
TRBJ2-3,TRBV9,-,-,CASSVTGTDTTQYF,TGTGCCAGCAGCGTCACAGGAACCGACACTACGCAGTATTTT
TRBJ1-5,TRBV28,-,-,CASTVGDFNQPQHF,TGTGCCAGCACCGTGGGGGACTTCAATCAGCCCCAGCATTTT
TRBJ1-1,TRBV15,TRBD1,-,CATSTDRGKSTMNTEAFF,TGTGCCACCAGCACTGACAGGGGGAAATCAACTATGAACACTGAAGCTTTCTTT
TRBJ2-5,TRBV9,-,-,CASSVKAGETQYF,TGTGCCAGCAGCGTAAAGGCAGGAGAGACCCAGTACTTC
TRBJ1-6,TRBV11-2,TRBD1,-,CASSLGLGTVNSPLHF,TGTGCCAGCAGCTTAGGGTTAGGGACAGTTAATTCACCCCTCCACTTT
TRBJ2-7,TRBV29-1,TRBD1,few,CSVELVGQAKQYF,TGCAGCGTTGAATTAGTGGGACAGGCCAAGCAGTACTTC
TRBJ2-2,TRBV6-6,TRBD2,-,CASSYGGGTGELFF,TGTGCCAGCAGTTACGGGGGGGGCACCGGGGAGCTGTTTTTT
TRBJ1-5,TRBV6-6,TRBD1,-,CASTRDSASNQPQHF,TGTGCCAGCACCCGGGACAGTGCGAGCAATCAGCCCCAGCATTTT
TRBJ2-7,TRBV7-7,TRBD2,-,CASSSLATYWTSGRAPYAEQYF,TGTGCTAGCAGCTCTTTAGCTACCTATTGGACTAGCGGGAGGGCACCCTACGCGGAGCAGTACTTC
TRBJ2-2,TRBV27,-,few,CASSLSWRVPAGELFF,TGTGCCAGCAGTTTATCATGGAGGGTTCCGGCCGGGGAGCTGTTTTTT
TRBJ2-7,TRBV7-9,-,-,CASSPKGTFSYEQYF,TGTGCCAGCAGCCCAAAAGGGACATTTTCGTACGAGCAGTACTTC
TRBJ1-1,TRBV28,-,-,CASSTRVTEAFF,TGTGCCAGCTCGACCCGGGTAACTGAAGCTTTCTTT
TRBJ1-5,TRBV2,-,-,CASSELPGDQPQHF,TGTGCCAGCAGTGAACTGCCAGGGGATCAGCCCCAGCATTTT
TRBJ2-3,TRBV6-6,TRBD2,-,CASNLGRAQYF,TGTGCCAGCAACTTGGGGAGGGCGCAGTATTTT